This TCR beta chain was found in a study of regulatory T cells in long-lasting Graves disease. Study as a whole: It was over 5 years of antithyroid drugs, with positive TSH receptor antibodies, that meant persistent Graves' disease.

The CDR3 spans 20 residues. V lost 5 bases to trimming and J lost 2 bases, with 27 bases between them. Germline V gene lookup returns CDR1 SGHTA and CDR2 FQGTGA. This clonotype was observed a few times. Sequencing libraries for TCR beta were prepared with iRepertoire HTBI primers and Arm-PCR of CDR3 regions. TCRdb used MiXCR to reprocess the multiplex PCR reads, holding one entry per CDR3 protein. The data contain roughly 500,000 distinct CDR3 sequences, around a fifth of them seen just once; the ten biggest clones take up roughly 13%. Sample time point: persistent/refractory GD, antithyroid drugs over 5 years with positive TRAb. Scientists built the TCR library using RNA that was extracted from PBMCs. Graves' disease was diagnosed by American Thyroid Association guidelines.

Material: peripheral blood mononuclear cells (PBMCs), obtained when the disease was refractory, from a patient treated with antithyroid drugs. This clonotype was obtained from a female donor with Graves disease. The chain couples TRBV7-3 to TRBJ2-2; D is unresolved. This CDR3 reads CASSPRRMGGLNHNTGELFF. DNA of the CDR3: TGTGCCAGCAGCCCTCGACGTATGGGTGGGTTAAATCACAACACCGGGGAGCTGTTTTTT.